The TCR beta chain described here comes from a study of CD8+CD57+ T cells in acquired aplastic anemia. The template for TCR beta VDJ and CDR3 sequence profiling was genomic DNA. MiXCR was run by TCRdb on the reads, yielding one entry per CDR3 protein. Counted here are 180,000 or so distinct CDR3 sequences, 40% to 55% occurring once; the ten biggest clones make up around 2.7%. This clonotype was seen just once. This CDR3 region has 12 residues. Germline lookup yields CDR1 LGHDT and CDR2 YNNKEL (reference sequence). Deletions cut 1 base from V and 5 bases from J, with 3 bases between. The chain combines TRBV3-1 with TRBJ1-3; D gene uncertain. The specimen was sorted CD4+, CD8+, or CD8+CD57+ T cells (not recorded which) from PBMCs. The sequence derives from a human donor in good health. This CDR3 is CASSQVRNTIYF. CDR3 sequence (DNA): TGTGCCAGCAGCCAAGTTAGAAACACCATATATTTT.